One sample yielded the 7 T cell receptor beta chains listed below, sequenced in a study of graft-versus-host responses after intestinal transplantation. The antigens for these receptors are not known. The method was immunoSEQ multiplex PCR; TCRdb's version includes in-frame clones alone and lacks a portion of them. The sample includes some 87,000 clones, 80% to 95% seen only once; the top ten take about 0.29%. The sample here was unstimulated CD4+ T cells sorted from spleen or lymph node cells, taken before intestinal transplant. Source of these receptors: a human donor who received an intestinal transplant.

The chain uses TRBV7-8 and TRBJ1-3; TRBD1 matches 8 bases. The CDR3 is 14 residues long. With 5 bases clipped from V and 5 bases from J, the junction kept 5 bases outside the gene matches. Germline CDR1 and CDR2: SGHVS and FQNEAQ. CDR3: CASSPWTGRNTIYF. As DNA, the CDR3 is TGTGCCAGCAGCCCGTGGACAGGGAGAAACACCATATATTTT. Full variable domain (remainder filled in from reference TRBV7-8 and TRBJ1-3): GAGVSQSPRYKVAKRGQDVALRCDPISGHVSLFWYQQALGQGPEFLTYFQNEAQLDKSGLPSDRFFAERPEGSVSTLKIQRTQQEDSAVYLCASSPWTGRNTIYFGEGSWLTVV.

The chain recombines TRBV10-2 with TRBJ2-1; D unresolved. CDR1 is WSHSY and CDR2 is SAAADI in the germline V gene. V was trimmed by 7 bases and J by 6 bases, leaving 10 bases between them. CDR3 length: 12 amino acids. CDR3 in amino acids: CASMSRLNEQFF. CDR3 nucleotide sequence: TGCGCCAGCATGTCGAGGCTCAATGAGCAGTTCTTC.

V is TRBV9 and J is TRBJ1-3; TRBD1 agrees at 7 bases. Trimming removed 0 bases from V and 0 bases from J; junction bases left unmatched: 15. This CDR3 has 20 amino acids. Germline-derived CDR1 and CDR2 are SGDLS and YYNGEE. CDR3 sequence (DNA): TGTGCCAGCAGCGTAGTTAGTACCGGGACAGACCCGAACTCTGGAAACACCATATATTTT. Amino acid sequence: CASSVVSTGTDPNSGNTIYF.

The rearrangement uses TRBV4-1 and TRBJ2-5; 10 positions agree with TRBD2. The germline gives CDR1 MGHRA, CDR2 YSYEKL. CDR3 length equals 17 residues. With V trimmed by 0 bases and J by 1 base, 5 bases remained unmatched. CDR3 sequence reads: CASSQDPGLAVQETQYF. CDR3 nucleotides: TGCGCCAGCAGCCAAGACCCTGGACTAGCGGTCCAAGAGACCCAGTACTTC.

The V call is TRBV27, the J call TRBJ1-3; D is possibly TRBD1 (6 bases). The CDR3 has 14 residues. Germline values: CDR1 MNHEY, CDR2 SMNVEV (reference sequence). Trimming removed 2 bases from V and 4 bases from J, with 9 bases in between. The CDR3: CASSLMGAGNTIYF. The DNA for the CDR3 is TGTGCCAGCAGTTTAATGGGGGCGGGAAACACCATATATTTT.

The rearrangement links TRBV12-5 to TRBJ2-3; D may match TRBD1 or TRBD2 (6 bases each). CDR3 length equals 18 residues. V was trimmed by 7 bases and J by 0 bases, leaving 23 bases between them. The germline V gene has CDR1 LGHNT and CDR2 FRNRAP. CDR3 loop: CASDRGTTRGFSTDTQYF. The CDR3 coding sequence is TGTGCTAGTGACCGGGGGACAACTAGGGGGTTTAGCACAGATACGCAGTATTTT.

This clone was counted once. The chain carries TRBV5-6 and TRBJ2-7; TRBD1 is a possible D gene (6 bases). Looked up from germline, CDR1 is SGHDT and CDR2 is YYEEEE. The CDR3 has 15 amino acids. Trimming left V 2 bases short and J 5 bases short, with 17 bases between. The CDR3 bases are TGTGCCAGCAGCTTACAGGGACCGGCACTGGACGAGCAGTACTTC. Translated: CASSLQGPALDEQYF.